This TCR beta chain was captured by sequencing in a study of circulating and synovial CD4+ cells in juvenile arthritis. The study's findings and limits: Diversity here was lower than in bulk blood CD4 cells. CPL and bulk CD4 samples differed at least tenfold in T cell genomes.

Profiled with immunoSEQ multiplex PCR; TCRdb holds only in-frame clones, not every one. The sample lists under 40,000 clones, 90% to 95% occurring once. The count of this clone is one. Its antigen is unknown. Trimming removed 2 bases from V and 8 bases from J, with 15 bases in between. The CDR3 has 14 residues. Looked up from germline, CDR1 is SGHTA and CDR2 is FQGTGA. This TCR was recovered from a human donor with juvenile idiopathic arthritis. The sequenced sample was CD4+ T cells from blood. The chain links TRBV7-3 to TRBJ1-1; perhaps TRBD1 as D (5 bases). In DNA form, the CDR3 reads TGTGCCAGCAGCTTAGGGGGGTATCCATCCGAAGCTTTCTTT. Protein sequence: CASSLGGYPSEAFF.